This TCR beta chain was observed in a study of T-cell reconstitution after alpha-beta-depleted transplantation in children. Findings of the study overall: Surviving thymic progenitors and recipient T cells were the source of high TCRbeta diversity at day 60 in some patients. Alpha-beta T cells about two months after transplant reportedly derived from several hundred expanded graft clones.

On this clonotype: The antigen is unknown.

Preparation of the TCRbeta library involved a method that used unique molecular identifiers. Each CDR3 protein gets one entry after TCRdb re-called the PCR reads with MiXCR. The data contain 530,000 or so distinct CDR3 sequences, roughly a quarter of them singletons. This CDR3 contains 20 residues. With V trimmed by 7 bases and J by 4 bases, 19 bases remained unmatched. The origin of this receptor is a boy in the first two years of life with Wiskott-Aldrich syndrome, due to receive a stem cell transplant. The V and J genes are TRBV12-3 or TRBV12-4 and TRBJ2-1; 13 bases are shared with TRBD2. The sample consisted of PBMCs, taken before TCRalphabeta/CD19-depleted stem cell transplant. CDR3 DNA sequence: TGTGCCAGCAACGAAATCAGGGGACTAGCGGGACGTGAACATTACAATGAGCAGTTCTTC. It specifies CASNEIRGLAGREHYNEQFF.